The 22 T cell receptor beta chains below come from one sample, sequenced in a study of T-cell memory formation after mild COVID-19. One entry per CDR3 protein, called by TCRdb with MiXCR from the 5' RACE reads. The sample lists approximately 89,000 distinct CDR3 sequences; 13% were seen once. Sequenced sample: PBMCs or a T cell subset sorted from them (not recorded which). These TCRs come from a man aged 18 to 29 who had mild COVID-19 (a few samples of this study predate the infection). Cell type and time point are not known.

This clonotype appeared a few times. The gene calls are TRBV7-6 and TRBJ2-1, with a possible D match to TRBD2 (7 bases). The CDR3 length is 17 residues. CDR1 and CDR2 (germline): SGHVS, FNYEAQ. The V end was cut by 2 bases, the J end by 7 bases, with 21 bases between. CDR3 bases: TGTGCCAGCAGCTTAACCAGGTGGGGGGGCCGCCGAAATGAGCAGTTCTTC. Translation: CASSLTRWGGRRNEQFF.

This clonotype was observed a handful of times. The chain carries TRBV29-1 and TRBJ2-5; D might be TRBD2 (6 bases). In germline, CDR1 is SQVTM, CDR2 ANQGSEA. Trimming cost V 3 bases and J 1 base, with 12 bases left between them. This CDR3 spans 14 amino acids. CDR3 loop: CSVDNGRGQETQYF. Here the CDR3 DNA reads TGCAGCGTTGATAACGGGCGGGGCCAAGAGACCCAGTACTTC.

The CDR3 reads CASSYSTSYTQYF. The CDR3 region has the DNA TGTGCCAGCAGTTACTCGACTTCCTATACGCAGTATTTT. The genes are TRBV6-5 and TRBJ2-3; D is unclear. This CDR3 is 13 amino acids long. Trimming removed 0 bases at V and 7 bases at J, with 8 bases between. Germline assignment: CDR1 MNHEY and CDR2 SVGAGI.

This clonotype was counted at least ten times. The rearrangement uses TRBV7-9 and TRBJ2-2; weak D call: TRBD2 (6 bases). From germline, CDR1 is SEHNR and CDR2 FQNEAQ (reference sequence). The CDR3 sequence is 15 residues long. Deletions cut 4 bases from V and 2 bases from J, with 11 bases between. The CDR3 DNA is TGTGCCAGCAGCTACCGGGACTTTAACACCGGGGAGCTGTTTTTT. This encodes CASSYRDFNTGELFF.

This clonotype was seen only a few times. The V and J genes are TRBV12-3 or TRBV12-4 and TRBJ2-5; TRBD2 agrees at 9 bases. The CDR3 is made up of 15 amino acids. After removal of 1 base from V and 5 bases from J, the junction contained 5 bases not matched to a gene. CDR3 loop: CASSLGGGAGETQYF. The CDR3 nucleotides read TGTGCCAGCAGTTTAGGCGGGGGGGCCGGTGAGACCCAGTACTTC.

J is TRBJ2-3 and V is TRBV7-2; D ambiguous. Germline CDR1 and CDR2: SGHTA and FQGNSA. Trimming removed 0 bases at V and 5 bases at J, with 9 bases between. The CDR3 sequence is 14 residues long. This CDR3 reads CASSLAWGGDTQYF. CDR3 nucleotide sequence: TGTGCCAGCAGCTTAGCATGGGGTGGAGATACGCAGTATTTT.

This clonotype was seen a handful of times. The chain couples TRBV25-1 to TRBJ2-2, with D perhaps TRBD1 (6 bases). V lost 1 base, J lost 6 bases, and 9 bases lay in between. The CDR3 totals 14 residues. Germline V gene lookup returns CDR1 MGHDK and CDR2 SYGVNS. The CDR3 protein is CASSESGGPGELFF. The CDR3 region has the DNA TGTGCCAGCAGTGAATCTGGGGGCCCCGGGGAGCTGTTTTTT.

In its sample, this clonotype was seen many times. The V gene is TRBV12-3 or TRBV12-4, the J gene TRBJ2-7; 8 positions agree with TRBD1. With V trimmed by 5 bases and J by 2 bases, 5 bases remained unmatched. This CDR3 spans 14 amino acids. The CDR3 protein is CASSKGQGAYEQYV. For the CDR3, the DNA is TGTGCCAGCAGTAAAGGACAGGGCGCCTACGAGCAGTACGTC.

This chain joins TRBV7-9 and TRBJ1-3, with 10 bases matching TRBD1. This CDR3 is built from 15 residues. The ends lost 4 bases at V and 5 bases at J; junction bases unmatched: 5. Germline-derived CDR1 and CDR2 are SEHNR and FQNEAQ (reference sequence). Written as DNA, the CDR3 is TGTGCCAGCAGCTCCGGACAGGGGGAGCGAAACACCATATATTTT. This codes for CASSSGQGERNTIYF.

This clonotype has ten or more counts. This chain links TRBV7-6 with TRBJ2-1; TRBD1 matches at 8 bases. V trimming: 2 bases; J trimming: 10 bases; junction bases outside the gene matches: 10. This CDR3 is built from 15 residues. Germline CDR1 and CDR2: SGHVS and FNYEAQ. The CDR3, as DNA: TGTGCCAGCAGCTTAACAGGGGGAGGAATAATAGAGCAGTTCTTC. Residues: CASSLTGGGIIEQFF.

V is TRBV9 and J is TRBJ2-3; D unclear. CDR1 is SGDLS and CDR2 is YYNGEE in the germline V gene. This CDR3 is built from 13 residues. Trimming stripped 2 bases from V and 2 bases from J, with 6 bases between. The CDR3 DNA reads TGTGCCAGCAGCGTTTACTACACAGATACGCAGTATTTT. It encodes CASSVYYTDTQYF.

The chain carries TRBV4-3 and TRBJ1-6; D uncertain. This CDR3 has 15 amino acids. CDR1 and CDR2 from the germline V gene are LGHNA and YSLEER. Trimming removed 1 base at V and 2 bases at J, with 6 bases between. DNA for the CDR3: TGCGCCAGCAGCCAAGTCAGGACCTATAATTCACCCCTCCACTTT. It encodes CASSQVRTYNSPLHF.

By its share, this clonotype is medium-sized (0.01 to 0.1%). J is TRBJ2-1 and V is TRBV12-3 or TRBV12-4; 9 nucleotides line up with TRBD2. The CDR3 has 16 residues. J lost 4 bases, V lost 3 bases, and 7 bases had no gene match. Here the CDR3 reads CASSFLAGGPYNEQFF. DNA of the CDR3: TGTGCCAGCAGTTTCCTCGCGGGGGGGCCTTACAATGAGCAGTTCTTC.

The chain is built from TRBV12-3 or TRBV12-4 and TRBJ1-2; D gene unclear. V lost 3 bases and J 4 bases, leaving 9 bases between the germline ends. This CDR3 spans 13 amino acids. CDR3 DNA: TGTGCCAGCAGTTTTAGGGCAGCCTATGGCTACACCTTC. Translating gives CASSFRAAYGYTF.

This chain links TRBV7-2 with TRBJ2-3; 7 nucleotides align to TRBD2. CDR1 and CDR2 from the germline V gene are SGHTA and FQGNSA. The CDR3 contains 13 residues. V lost 2 bases and J lost 11; bases outside the gene matches: 7. The CDR3 region has the DNA TGTGCCAGCAGCTTATACTCGGGGGAGGGGCAGTATTTT. Translating gives CASSLYSGEGQYF.

The J gene is TRBJ2-1, the V gene TRBV28; no firm D call. V gave up 7 bases and J gave up 2 bases, with 15 bases separating them. Germline CDR1 reads MDHEN; CDR2 reads SYDVKM. The CDR3 is 15 amino acids. The CDR3, as DNA: TGTGCCAGCACGCTTACGGGTGAGCCCTACAATGAGCAGTTCTTC. Encoded protein: CASTLTGEPYNEQFF.

CDR3 protein: CASSRAGGGWNEQFF. The CDR3 DNA is TGTGCCAGCAGCCGGGCAGGGGGTGGTTGGAATGAGCAGTTCTTC. This chain uses TRBV3-1 with TRBJ2-1; 7 bases line up with TRBD1. The CDR3 totals 15 residues. Germline CDR1 LGHDT, CDR2 YNNKEL (reference sequence). V dropped 4 bases and J dropped 7; count of bases not matched to a gene: 10.

This chain joins TRBV7-6 and TRBJ2-7; D may correspond to TRBD1 or TRBD2 (5 bases each). Trimming removed 4 bases from V and 4 bases from J, with 14 bases in between. There are 14 residues in the CDR3. Germline CDR1 is SGHVS and CDR2 is FNYEAQ. The CDR3 DNA is TGTGCCAGCAGCTCATCCGGGACCGAATACGAGCAGTACGTC. Its translation is CASSSSGTEYEQYV.

This rearrangement joins TRBV12-3 or TRBV12-4 to TRBJ2-6; maybe TRBD2 (6 bases). The germline V and J ends were trimmed by 8 bases and 2 bases, with 16 bases remaining between them. CDR3 length: 16 residues. The CDR3 sequence: CASWIAASAGANVLTF. The CDR3, as DNA: TGTGCCAGCTGGATAGCGGCGTCTGCTGGGGCCAACGTCCTGACTTTC.

In its sample, this clonotype was seen a few times. The chain has TRBV7-6 and TRBJ1-1; D is perhaps TRBD1 (5 bases). In germline, CDR1 is SGHVS, CDR2 FNYEAQ. The CDR3 length is 15 residues. Trimming removed 0 bases from V and 2 bases from J, with 10 bases in between. The DNA for the CDR3 is TGTGCCAGCAGCTTAGCGCGGGACGGTAACACTGAAGCTTTCTTT. It yields the protein CASSLARDGNTEAFF.

This clonotype was detected ten times or more. The V gene is TRBV7-9, the J gene TRBJ1-1; no clear D gene. CDR3 size: 15 residues. V was pared by 0 bases and J by 10 bases, with 18 bases between. CDR1 and CDR2 from the germline V gene are SEHNR and FQNEAQ (reference sequence). CDR3 amino acids: CASSLAGPAGSVAFF. Written as DNA, the CDR3 is TGTGCCAGCAGCTTAGCGGGCCCGGCAGGAAGTGTAGCTTTCTTT.

The chain joins TRBV5-4 to TRBJ2-7, with 10 positions matching TRBD2. V lost 3 bases and J lost 3; bases outside the gene matches: 3. This CDR3 is 14 amino acids long. Germline-derived CDR1 and CDR2 are SGHNT and YYREEE (reference sequence). CDR3 in DNA: TGTGCCAGCAGCTCACTAGCGGGGAACTACGAGCAGTACTTC. Translation: CASSSLAGNYEQYF.